This TCR beta chain was identified during a study of blood T cell repertoires in COVID-19. The data were produced by immunoSEQ multiplex PCR, yet TCRdb's version contains in-frame clones alone and is incomplete. In the table there are about 190,000 clones, about 88% of which are singletons. The CDR3 covers 14 residues. The trim removed 4 bases at V and 4 bases at J, leaving 5 bases unmatched. The germline V gene encodes CDR1 MDHEN and CDR2 SYDVKM. Participant-reported clinical history was the basis for cohort assignment. All recovered Cohort 3 donors got two negative PCRs, got clearance, or saw symptom resolution.

This sequence joins TRBV28 and TRBJ1-2, with TRBD1 matching 8 bases. The clonotype was recovered from a woman in her 30s who had recovered from COVID-19. The source material was PBMCs or T cells enriched from blood (not recorded which). CDR3 in amino acids: CASSSRTGLYGYTF. DNA for the CDR3: TGTGCCAGCAGTTCACGGACAGGGCTCTATGGCTACACCTTC.